Following are 5 T cell receptor beta chains from one sample sequenced in a study of cytomegalovirus exposure and HLA in healthy donors. The PCR was carried out with 60 Vbeta primers and 13 Jbeta primers. The table came from immunoSEQ multiplex PCR; TCRdb's copy has only in-frame clones and leaves some out. The data contain some 120,000 clones, 65% to 80% of them singletons. The material sequenced was PBMCs. The source is a female donor in good health and CMV-seronegative.

The chain joins TRBV18 to TRBJ2-1; TRBD1 agrees at 10 bases. CDR1 is KGHSH and CDR2 is LQKENI in the germline V gene. With V trimmed by 3 bases and J by 3 bases, 8 bases remained unmatched. The CDR3 totals 17 residues. The CDR3 region is CASSPETGGSVYNEQFF. CDR3 nucleotides: TGTGCCAGCTCACCCGAGACAGGGGGCTCCGTCTACAATGAGCAGTTCTTC.

This clone was observed once. The V gene is TRBV6-5, the J gene TRBJ1-4, with D possibly TRBD1 on 5 matching bases. Trimming cost V 1 base and J 6 bases, with 9 bases left between them. Germline V lookup: CDR1 MNHEY, CDR2 SVGAGI. The CDR3 has 14 amino acids. CDR3: CASSYLEGYEKLFF. CDR3 DNA: TGTGCCAGCAGTTACTTGGAGGGGTATGAAAAACTGTTTTTT.

This clone was observed a few times. Relative to the germline gene, one junction end is altered; a read error may explain this. The rearrangement joins TRBV7-7 to TRBJ2-7; D gene ambiguous. Germline V gives CDR1 SSHAT, CDR2 FNYEAQ (reference sequence). CDR3 size: 13 residues. CDR3 DNA: TGTGCTAGCAGCACGCATCCGGGCTACGAGCAGTACTTC. Translated, it gives CASSTHPGYEQYF.

V usage is TRBV7-2 and J usage is TRBJ2-6; TRBD1 matches 9 bases. Germline lookup yields CDR1 SGHTA and CDR2 FQGNSA. The CDR3 covers 19 residues. The V gene end was trimmed by 1 base and the J gene end by 2 bases; junction bases not matched to a gene: 9. CDR3 bases: TGTGCCAGCAGCTTAGTAACAGGGGGCCGAATACCTGGGGCCAACGTCCTGACTTTC. Its protein product is CASSLVTGGRIPGANVLTF.

The table lists this clone with a few counts. This rearrangement joins TRBV11-2 to TRBJ2-7, with D possibly matching TRBD2 (6 bases). There are 15 residues in the CDR3. The V end was cut by 4 bases, the J end by 2 bases, with 15 bases between. Germline lookup yields CDR1 SGHAT and CDR2 FQNNGV. The CDR3 DNA reads as TGTGCCAGCAGCTATACGGGGGTGGGGGCCTACGAGCAGTACTTC. Translating it yields CASSYTGVGAYEQYF.